This TCR beta chain emerged from a study of siplizumab effects on memory and regulatory T cells. Deletions cut 11 bases from V and 2 bases from J, with 14 bases between. The germline V gene encodes CDR1 MNHNS and CDR2 SASEGT. The CDR3 is 13 residues long. Repertoires were generated with immunoSEQ multiplex PCR, while TCRdb's copy carries only in-frame clones and drops some. This sample carries more than 95,000 clones, just over 90% of them seen once, and the ten largest clones take around 0.3%. The receptor comes from a human donor in good health. The chain combines TRBV6-1 with TRBJ2-3; D may be TRBD1 (5 bases). The sequencing sample was made of CD4+ T cells sorted from blood. The CDR3 bases are TGTGCCGGAGACAGCACGGACACAGATACGCAGTATTTT. It encodes CAGDSTDTDTQYF.